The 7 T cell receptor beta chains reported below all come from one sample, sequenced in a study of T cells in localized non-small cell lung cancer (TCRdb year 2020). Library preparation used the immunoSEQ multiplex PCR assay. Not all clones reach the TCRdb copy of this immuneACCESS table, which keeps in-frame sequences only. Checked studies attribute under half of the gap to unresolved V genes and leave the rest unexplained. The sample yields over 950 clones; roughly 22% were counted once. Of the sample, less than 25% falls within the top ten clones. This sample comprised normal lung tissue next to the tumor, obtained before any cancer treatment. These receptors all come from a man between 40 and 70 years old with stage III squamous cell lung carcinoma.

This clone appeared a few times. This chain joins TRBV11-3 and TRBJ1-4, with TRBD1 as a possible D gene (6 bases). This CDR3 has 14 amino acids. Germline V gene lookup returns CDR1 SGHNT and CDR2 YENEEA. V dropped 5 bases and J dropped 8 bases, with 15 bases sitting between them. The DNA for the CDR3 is TGTGCCAGCAGCCCCACTCCAGGGGCAGAAAAACTGTTTTTT. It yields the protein CASSPTPGAEKLFF.

The CDR3, as DNA: TGTGCCAGCAGGGAACTCTCAGACAGGGGATTTACCCACGAGCAGTACTTC. It is translated as CASRELSDRGFTHEQYF. The chain couples TRBV28 to TRBJ2-7, with 8 bases matching TRBD1. V trimming: 6 bases; J trimming: 5 bases; junction bases outside the gene matches: 18. Germline CDR1 is MDHEN and CDR2 is SYDVKM. This CDR3 is 17 amino acids long.

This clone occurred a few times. The chain's CDR3 is CASSPYIAGELFF. The DNA of the CDR3 is TGTGCCAGCAGCCCTTATATCGCCGGGGAGCTGTTTTTT. This chain links TRBV7-1 with TRBJ2-2; D is uncertain. TRBV7-1 is marked as an open reading frame, function uncertain. The CDR3 has 13 amino acids. Trimming pared 5 bases from V and 6 bases from J, leaving 10 bases between.

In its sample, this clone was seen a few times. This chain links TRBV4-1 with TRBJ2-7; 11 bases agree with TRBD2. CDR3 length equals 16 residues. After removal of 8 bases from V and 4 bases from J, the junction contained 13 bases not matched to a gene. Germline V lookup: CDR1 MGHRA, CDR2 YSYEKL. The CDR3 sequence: CASSLAGVGVSYEQYF. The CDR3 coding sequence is TGCGCCAGCTCACTAGCGGGAGTGGGGGTCTCTTACGAGCAGTACTTC.

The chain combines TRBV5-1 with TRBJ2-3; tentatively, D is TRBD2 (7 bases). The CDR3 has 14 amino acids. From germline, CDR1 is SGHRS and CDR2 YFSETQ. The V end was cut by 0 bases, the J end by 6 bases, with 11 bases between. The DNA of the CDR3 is TGCGCCAGCAGCTTGGGATCGGGGGGCGATACGCAGTATTTT. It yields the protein CASSLGSGGDTQYF.

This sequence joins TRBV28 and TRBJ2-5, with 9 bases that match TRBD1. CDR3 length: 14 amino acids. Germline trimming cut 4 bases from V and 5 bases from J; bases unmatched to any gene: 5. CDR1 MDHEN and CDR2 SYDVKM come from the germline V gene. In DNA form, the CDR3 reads TGTGCCAGCAGTTCACCGGGACAGGGTGAGACCCAGTACTTC. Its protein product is CASSSPGQGETQYF. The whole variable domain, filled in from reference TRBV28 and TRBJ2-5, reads DVKVTQSSRYLVKRTGEKVFLECVQDMDHENMFWYRQDPGLGLRLIYFSYDVKMKEKGDIPEGYSVSREKKERFSLILESASTNQTSMYLCASSSPGQGETQYFGPGTRLLVL.

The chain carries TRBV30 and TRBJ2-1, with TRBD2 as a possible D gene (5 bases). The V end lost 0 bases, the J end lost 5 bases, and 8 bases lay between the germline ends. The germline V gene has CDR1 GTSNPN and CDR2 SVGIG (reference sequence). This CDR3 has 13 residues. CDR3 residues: CAWSVGLNNEQFF. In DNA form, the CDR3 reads TGTGCCTGGAGTGTAGGACTCAACAATGAGCAGTTCTTC.